The text below deals with one TCR beta chain. Clones were read by immunoSEQ multiplex PCR, and TCRdb kept only the in-frame ones, dropping some. The sample yields 75,000 to 95,000 clones, around 90% seen once. This CDR3 has 15 residues. Trimming cost V 3 bases and J 3 bases; bases outside gene matches: 9. Germline CDR1 and CDR2: SGHRS and YFSETQ. The sample originates from a study of technical replicates of blood from four donors. This TCR derives from a human donor in good health. The chain is built from TRBV5-1 and TRBJ2-7, with 7 nucleotides matching TRBD1. Specimen: T cells isolated from PBMCs. The CDR3 here is CASSWTTGESYEQYF. The CDR3 coding sequence is TGCGCCAGCAGCTGGACAACAGGGGAGAGCTACGAGCAGTACTTC. Full variable domain (missing parts from reference TRBV5-1 and TRBJ2-7): KAGVTQTPRYLIKTRGQQVTLSCSPISGHRSVSWYQQTPGQGLQFLFEYFSETQRNKGNFPGRFSGRQFSNSRSEMNVSTLELGDSALYLCASSWTTGESYEQYFGPGTRLTVT.